This TCR beta chain emerged from a study of shared clonotypes between healthy human individuals. In the sorted-subset replicate PCRs, 150 to 200 ng DNA, tens of thousands of T cell genomes, was used. Data came from immunoSEQ multiplex PCR; TCRdb stores just in-frame clones and leaves some out. The profile shows a few million clones, approximately 96% of them singletons. Broader study findings: Few donors limited the genetic and exposure-history diversity represented.

Regarding this clone: Its antigen is as yet unknown.

The material sequenced was naive CD4+ T cells sorted from blood. Subset of the sample: CD45RA+ positively selected. The source of this sequence is a man younger than 30 in good health.

In nucleotides, the CDR3 is TGTGCCAGCAGTTCAGAGCGGGAGGGAGCAGATACGCAGTATTTT. Encoded protein: CASSSEREGADTQYF. The chain combines TRBV6-6 with TRBJ2-3, with 10 nucleotides matching TRBD2. The V gene's germline CDR1 is MNHNY and CDR2 SVGAGI (reference sequence). The CDR3 sequence is 15 residues long. V shed 4 bases, J shed 4 bases, and the junction held 5 bases outside the gene matches.